This TCR beta chain was sequenced for a study of T cells of healthy individuals. Trimming shortened V by 5 bases and J by 1 base, and 11 bases separated the two germline ends. The CDR3 is made up of 14 amino acids. Germline values: CDR1 MDHEN, CDR2 SYDVKM. From the 5' RACE reads, TCRdb called clonotypes with MiXCR, one entry per CDR3 protein. The top ten clones hold approximately 5.7% of a sample with 90,000 to 100,000 distinct CDR3 sequences, under 20% of them seen once. The chain joins TRBV28 to TRBJ2-5; possibly TRBD1 for D (6 bases). The receptor was derived from a human donor in good health. This chain's CDR3 is CASSQPDSQETQYF. As DNA, the CDR3 is TGTGCCAGCAGTCAACCGGACAGCCAAGAGACCCAGTACTTC.